This TCR beta chain was documented in a study of blood T cell repertoires in COVID-19. Germline CDR1 is SGHRS and CDR2 is YFSETQ. Trimming removed 1 base from V and 7 bases from J; junction bases left unmatched: 8. This CDR3 region has 16 residues. As processed by the authors: Amplification with reference gene primers provided the estimates of nucleated cell counts. Only in-frame clones appear in the TCRdb table, and some are missing; sequencing was by immunoSEQ multiplex PCR. That table is the source of V, J and clone size, and D and trimming were worked out from the DNA. The sample includes over 100,000 clones, approximately 86% of them seen just once.

V and J are TRBV5-1 and TRBJ1-6, with 7 nucleotides matching TRBD1. This sequence originates from a woman in her 70s with COVID-19, enrolled during active disease. Sequenced sample: peripheral blood. This CDR3 is CASSLRGRGENSPLHF. DNA of the CDR3: TGCGCCAGCAGCTTGAGGGGCAGGGGGGAAAATTCACCCCTCCACTTT.